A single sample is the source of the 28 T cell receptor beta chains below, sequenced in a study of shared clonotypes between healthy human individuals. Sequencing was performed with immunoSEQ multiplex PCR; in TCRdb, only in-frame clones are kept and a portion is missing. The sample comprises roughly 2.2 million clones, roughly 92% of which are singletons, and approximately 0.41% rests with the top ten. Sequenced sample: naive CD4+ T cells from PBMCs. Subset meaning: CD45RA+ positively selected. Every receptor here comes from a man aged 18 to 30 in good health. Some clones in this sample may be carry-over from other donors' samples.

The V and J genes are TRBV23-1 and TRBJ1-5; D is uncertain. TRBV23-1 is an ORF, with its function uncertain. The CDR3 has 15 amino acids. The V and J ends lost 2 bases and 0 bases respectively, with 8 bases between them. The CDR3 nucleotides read TGCGCCAGCAGTCAACCCCAGCATAGCAATCAGCCCCAGCATTTT. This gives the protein CASSQPQHSNQPQHF.

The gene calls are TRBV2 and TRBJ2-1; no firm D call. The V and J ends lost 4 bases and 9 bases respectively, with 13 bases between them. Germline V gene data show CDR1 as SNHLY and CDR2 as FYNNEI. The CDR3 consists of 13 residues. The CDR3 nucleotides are TGTGCCAGCAGTGGTTCGCCCCTCGGTGAGCAGTTCTTC. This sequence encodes CASSGSPLGEQFF.

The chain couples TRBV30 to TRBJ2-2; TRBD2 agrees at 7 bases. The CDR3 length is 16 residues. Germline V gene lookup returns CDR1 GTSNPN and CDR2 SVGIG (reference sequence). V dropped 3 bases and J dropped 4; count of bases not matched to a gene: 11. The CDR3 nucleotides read TGTGCCTGGAGCCCCCTAGCGGACCCTTCCACCGGGGAGCTGTTTTTT. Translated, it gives CAWSPLADPSTGELFF.

Here the CDR3 reads CASSLEPTGVGEKLFF. In DNA, the CDR3 is TGCGCCAGCAGCTTGGAACCGACAGGGGTGGGAGAAAAACTGTTTTTT. The gene calls are TRBV5-1 and TRBJ1-4; 8 nucleotides line up with TRBD1. The CDR3 covers 16 residues. Per the germline V gene, CDR1 is SGHRS and CDR2 is YFSETQ. V lost 0 bases to trimming and J lost 8 bases; unmatched junction nucleotides: 9.

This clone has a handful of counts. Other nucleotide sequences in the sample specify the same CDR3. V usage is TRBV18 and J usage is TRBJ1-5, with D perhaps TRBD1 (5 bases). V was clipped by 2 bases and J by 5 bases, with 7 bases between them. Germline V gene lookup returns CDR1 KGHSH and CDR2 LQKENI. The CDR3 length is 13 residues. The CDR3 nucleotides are TGTGCCAGCTCACCAGACAGAGATCAGCCCCAGCATTTT. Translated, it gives CASSPDRDQPQHF. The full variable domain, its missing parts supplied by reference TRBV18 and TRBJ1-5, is NAGVMQNPRHLVRRRGQEARLRCSPMKGHSHVYWYRQLPEEGLKFMVYLQKENIIDESGMPKERFSAEFPKEGPSILRIQQVVRGDSAAYFCASSPDRDQPQHFGDGTRLSIL.

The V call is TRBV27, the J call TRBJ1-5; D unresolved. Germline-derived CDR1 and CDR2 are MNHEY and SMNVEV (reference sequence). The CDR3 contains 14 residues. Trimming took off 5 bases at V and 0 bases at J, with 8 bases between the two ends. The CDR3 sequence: CASSQADSNQPQHF. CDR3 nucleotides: TGTGCCAGCAGTCAGGCTGATAGCAATCAGCCCCAGCATTTT.

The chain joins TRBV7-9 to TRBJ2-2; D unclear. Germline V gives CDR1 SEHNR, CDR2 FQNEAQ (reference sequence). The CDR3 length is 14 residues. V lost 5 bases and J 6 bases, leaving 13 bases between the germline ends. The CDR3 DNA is TGTGCCAGCAGCGCTAACCTCCAAGCCGGGGAGCTGTTTTTT. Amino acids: CASSANLQAGELFF. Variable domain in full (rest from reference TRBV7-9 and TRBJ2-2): DTGVSQNPRHKITKRGQNVTFRCDPISEHNRLYWYRQTLGQGPEFLTYFQNEAQLEKSRLLSDRFSAERPKGSFSTLEIQRTEQGDSAMYLCASSANLQAGELFFGEGSRLTVL.

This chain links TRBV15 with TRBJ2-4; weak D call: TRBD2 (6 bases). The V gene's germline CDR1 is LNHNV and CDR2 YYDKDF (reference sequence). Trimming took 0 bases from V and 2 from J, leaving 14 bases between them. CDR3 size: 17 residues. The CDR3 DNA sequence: TGTGCCACCAGCAGAGAAGGGCAGGGAGGAACCAAAAACATTCAGTACTTC. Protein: CATSREGQGGTKNIQYF.

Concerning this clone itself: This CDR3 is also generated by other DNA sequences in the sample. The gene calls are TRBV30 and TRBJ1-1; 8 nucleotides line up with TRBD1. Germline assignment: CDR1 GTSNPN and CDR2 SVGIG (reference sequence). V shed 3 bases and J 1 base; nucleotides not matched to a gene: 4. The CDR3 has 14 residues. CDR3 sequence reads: CAWSLGQGNTEAFF. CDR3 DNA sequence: TGTGCCTGGAGCCTAGGACAGGGGAACACTGAAGCTTTCTTT.

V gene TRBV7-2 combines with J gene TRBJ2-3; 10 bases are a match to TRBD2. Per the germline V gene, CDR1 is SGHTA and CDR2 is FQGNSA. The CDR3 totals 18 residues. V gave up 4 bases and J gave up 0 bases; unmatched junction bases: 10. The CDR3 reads CASSSPGLARTSTDTQYF. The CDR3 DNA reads TGTGCCAGCAGCTCGCCGGGACTAGCGCGCACTAGCACAGATACGCAGTATTTT.

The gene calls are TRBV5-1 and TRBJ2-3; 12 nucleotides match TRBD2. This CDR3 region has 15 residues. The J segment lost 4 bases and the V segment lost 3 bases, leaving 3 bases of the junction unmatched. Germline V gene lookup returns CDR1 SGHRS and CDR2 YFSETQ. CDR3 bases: TGCGCCAGCAGCTACGGACTAGCGGGACCAGATACGCAGTATTTT. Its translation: CASSYGLAGPDTQYF.

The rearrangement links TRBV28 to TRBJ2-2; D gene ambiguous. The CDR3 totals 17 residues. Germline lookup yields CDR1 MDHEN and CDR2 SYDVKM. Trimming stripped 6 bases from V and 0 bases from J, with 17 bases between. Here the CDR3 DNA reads TGTGCCAGCAGCTGGGTCGTCGGACGGACGAACACCGGGGAGCTGTTTTTT. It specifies CASSWVVGRTNTGELFF.

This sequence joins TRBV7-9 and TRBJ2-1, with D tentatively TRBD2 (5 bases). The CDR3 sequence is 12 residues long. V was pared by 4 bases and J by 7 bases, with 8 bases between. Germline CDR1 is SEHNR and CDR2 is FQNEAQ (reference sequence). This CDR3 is CASSSRANEQFF. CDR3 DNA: TGTGCCAGCAGCTCGAGGGCGAATGAGCAGTTCTTC.

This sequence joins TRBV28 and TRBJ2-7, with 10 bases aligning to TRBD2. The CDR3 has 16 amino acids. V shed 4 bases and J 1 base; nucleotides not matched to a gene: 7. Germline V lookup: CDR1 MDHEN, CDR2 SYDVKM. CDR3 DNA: TGTGCCAGCAGTTGGGGGAGCGGGAGGGTTTCCTACGAGCAGTACTTC. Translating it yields CASSWGSGRVSYEQYF.

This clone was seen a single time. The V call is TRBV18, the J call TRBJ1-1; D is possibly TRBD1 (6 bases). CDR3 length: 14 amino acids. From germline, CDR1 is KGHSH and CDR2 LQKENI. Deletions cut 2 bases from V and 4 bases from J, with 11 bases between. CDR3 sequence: CASSPSRGITEAFF. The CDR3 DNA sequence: TGTGCCAGCTCACCATCCAGGGGCATCACTGAAGCTTTCTTT.

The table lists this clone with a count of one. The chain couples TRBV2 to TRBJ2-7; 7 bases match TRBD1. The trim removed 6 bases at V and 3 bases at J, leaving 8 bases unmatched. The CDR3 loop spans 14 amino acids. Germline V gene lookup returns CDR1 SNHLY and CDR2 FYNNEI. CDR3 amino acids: CASRADRAIYEQYF. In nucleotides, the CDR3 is TGTGCCAGCAGAGCAGACAGGGCTATCTACGAGCAGTACTTC.

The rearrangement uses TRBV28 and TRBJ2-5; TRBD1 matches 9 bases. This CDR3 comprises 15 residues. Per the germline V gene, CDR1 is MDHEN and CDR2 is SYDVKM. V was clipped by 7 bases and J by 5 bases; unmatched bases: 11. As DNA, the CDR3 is TGTGCCAGCACCATAGGGGGACAGGGCGGCGAGACCCAGTACTTC. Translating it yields CASTIGGQGGETQYF.

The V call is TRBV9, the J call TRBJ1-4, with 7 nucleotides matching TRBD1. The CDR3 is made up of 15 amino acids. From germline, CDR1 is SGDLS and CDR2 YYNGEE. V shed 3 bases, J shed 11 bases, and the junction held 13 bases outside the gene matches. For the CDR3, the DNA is TGTGCCAGCAGCGGTCCCGGGACAGAAGTTGGCAAACTGTTTTTT. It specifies CASSGPGTEVGKLFF.

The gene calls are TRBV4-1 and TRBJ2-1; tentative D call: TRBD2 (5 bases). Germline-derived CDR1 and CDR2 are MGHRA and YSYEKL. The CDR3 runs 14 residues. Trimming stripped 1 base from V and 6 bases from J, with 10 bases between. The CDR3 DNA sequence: TGCGCCAGCAGCCAAGGACTAACGGGCAATGAGCAGTTCTTC. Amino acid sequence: CASSQGLTGNEQFF.

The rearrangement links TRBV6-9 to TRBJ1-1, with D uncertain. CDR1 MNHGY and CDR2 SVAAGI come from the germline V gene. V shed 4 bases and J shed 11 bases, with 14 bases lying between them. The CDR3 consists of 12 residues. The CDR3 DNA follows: TGTGCCAGCAGTTCCCGTTTACGTGCGGCTTTCTTT. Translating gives CASSSRLRAAFF.

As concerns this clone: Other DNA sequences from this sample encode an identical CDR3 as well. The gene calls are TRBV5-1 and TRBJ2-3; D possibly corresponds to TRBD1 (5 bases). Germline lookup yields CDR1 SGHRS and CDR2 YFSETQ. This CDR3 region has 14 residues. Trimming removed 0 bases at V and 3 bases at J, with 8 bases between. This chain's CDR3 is CASSLEGRTDTQYF. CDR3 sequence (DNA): TGCGCCAGCAGCTTGGAGGGGCGGACAGATACGCAGTATTTT.

The CDR3 reads CASSQLAAGYTF. The DNA of the CDR3 is TGTGCCAGCAGCCAACTAGCGGCTGGCTACACCTTC. The chain employs TRBV7-8 and TRBJ1-2; no reliable D call. The germline V gene encodes CDR1 SGHVS and CDR2 FQNEAQ. Trimming stripped 5 bases from V and 7 bases from J, with 11 bases between. This CDR3 is built from 12 residues. Drawing the rest from reference TRBV7-8 and TRBJ1-2, the complete variable domain is GAGVSQSPRYKVAKRGQDVALRCDPISGHVSLFWYQQALGQGPEFLTYFQNEAQLDKSGLPSDRFFAERPEGSVSTLKIQRTQQEDSAVYLCASSQLAAGYTFGSGTRLTVV.

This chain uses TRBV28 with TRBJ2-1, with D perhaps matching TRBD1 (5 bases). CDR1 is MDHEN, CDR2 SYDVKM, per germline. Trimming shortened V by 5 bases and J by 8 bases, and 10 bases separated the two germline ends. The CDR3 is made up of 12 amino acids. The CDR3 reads CASSSPGYEQFF. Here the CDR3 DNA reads TGTGCCAGCAGTAGTCCAGGGTATGAGCAGTTCTTC.

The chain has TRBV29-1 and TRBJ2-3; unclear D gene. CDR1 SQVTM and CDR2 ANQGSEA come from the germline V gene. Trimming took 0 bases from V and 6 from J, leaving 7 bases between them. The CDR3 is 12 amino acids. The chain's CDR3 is CSVEDGSDTQYF. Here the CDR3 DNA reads TGCAGCGTTGAAGACGGCAGCGATACGCAGTATTTT.

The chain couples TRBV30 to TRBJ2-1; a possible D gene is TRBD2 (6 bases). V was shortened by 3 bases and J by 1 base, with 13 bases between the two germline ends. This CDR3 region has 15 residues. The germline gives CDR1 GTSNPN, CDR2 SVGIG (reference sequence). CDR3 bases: TGTGCCTGGAGCAACCTAGCGCCTTCCTACAATGAGCAGTTCTTC. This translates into CAWSNLAPSYNEQFF.

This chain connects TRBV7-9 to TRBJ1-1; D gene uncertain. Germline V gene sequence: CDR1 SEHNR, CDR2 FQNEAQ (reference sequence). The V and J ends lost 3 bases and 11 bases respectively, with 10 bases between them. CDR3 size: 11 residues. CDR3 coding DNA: TGTGCCAGCAGCTTGGAGCTGAGGGCTTTCTTT. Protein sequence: CASSLELRAFF.

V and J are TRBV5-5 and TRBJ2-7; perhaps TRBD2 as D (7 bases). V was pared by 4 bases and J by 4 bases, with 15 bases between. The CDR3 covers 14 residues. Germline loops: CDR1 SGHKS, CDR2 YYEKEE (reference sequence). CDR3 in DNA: TGTGCCAGCAGCCGCGACGGGGGGCGGTACGAGCAGTACTTC. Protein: CASSRDGGRYEQYF.

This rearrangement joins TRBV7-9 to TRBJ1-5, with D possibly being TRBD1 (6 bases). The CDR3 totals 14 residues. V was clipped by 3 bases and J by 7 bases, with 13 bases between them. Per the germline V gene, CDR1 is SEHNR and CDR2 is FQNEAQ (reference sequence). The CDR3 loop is CASSFLGASQPQHF. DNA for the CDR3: TGTGCCAGCAGCTTTTTGGGGGCCAGCCAGCCCCAGCATTTT.